This T cell receptor beta chain was captured by sequencing in a study of blood T cell repertoires in COVID-19. Study background: The study drew acute and convalescent COVID-19 samples from the United States, Italy and Spain. The cDNA or gDNA used as material had been derived from T cells, B-cell-depleted T cells, or PBMCs.

Per the original methods: Estimated nucleated cell counts came from reference gene primer amplification. Clones were sequenced by immunoSEQ multiplex PCR, and TCRdb holds only the in-frame ones, with some missing. The V and J calls and clone size are taken from that table; D and trimming were inferred from the DNA. This table holds 330,000 or so clones, roughly nine tenths found once. Donors in Cohort 3 who had recovered were those with two negative PCRs, healthcare professional clearance, or resolution of their symptoms. In this sample, this clone turned up a few times. CDR3 length: 17 amino acids. Trimming cost V 5 bases and J 4 bases; bases outside gene matches: 10. Germline V gene sequence: CDR1 MNHEY, CDR2 SVGEGT.

The clonotype originates from a woman between 25 and 40 years old who had recovered from COVID-19. The chain couples TRBV6-2 or TRBV6-3 to TRBJ2-5; 13 bases are a match to TRBD2. The source material was PBMCs or T cells enriched from blood (not recorded which). DNA of the CDR3: TGTGCCAGCAGTGAGAGGACTAGCGGGGGCGAAGGAGAGACCCAGTACTTC. Protein sequence: CASSERTSGGEGETQYF.